The entry that follows covers one TCR beta chain sequence. What it binds is unknown. The record originates from a study of T cell responses to AZD1222 COVID-19 vaccine. General study results and limits: Within unmutated variant regions lay the reported targets of nearly half of spike-specific TCRs. Females outnumbered males among donors, who were mostly white British; clonal diversity was possibly underestimated. In all cases, repertoires were sampled only after the peak T cell response.

The CDR3 contains 15 residues. Germline loops: CDR1 LGHNA, CDR2 YNFKEQ. V gave up 1 base and J gave up 4 bases; unmatched junction bases: 6. The repertoire was sequenced with immunoSEQ multiplex PCR; TCRdb's copy has only in-frame clones and lacks some. The profile covers some 130,000 clones, with around 84% appearing a single time and approximately 20% taken by the ten largest. Sequences were derived from peripheral blood, sampled on day 0 of AZD1222 vaccination. The TCR comes from an adult in good health. V and J are TRBV4-2 and TRBJ1-2; 7 bases fit TRBD1. The CDR3 DNA reads as TGTGCCAGCAGCCAAGGAGGGGGCGCCCGCTATGGCTACACCTTC. This encodes CASSQGGGARYGYTF.